This TCR beta chain is drawn from a study of T cell changes during pregnancy in multiple sclerosis. From germline, CDR1 is SSHAT and CDR2 FNYEAQ (reference sequence). CDR3 length equals 15 residues. As regards this clone: Its ends do not fully match the called genes, so a read error is possible.

Here immunoSEQ multiplex PCR was the method, and the copy in TCRdb shows in-frame clones only, minus some. The top ten clones hold 2% to 2.5% of a sample with over 60,000 clones, almost 97% of them seen once. The chain links TRBV7-7 to TRBJ2-1, with 12 bases aligning to TRBD2. This sequence was found in a female donor with multiple sclerosis, enrolled in a pregnancy study. The sample here was CD8+ T cells from peripheral blood mononuclear cells, taken after pregnancy. The CDR3 reads CASSRGTSGFNEQFF. The CDR3 bases are TGTGCTAGCAGCCGAGGGACTAGCGGGTTTAATGAGCAGTTCTTC.